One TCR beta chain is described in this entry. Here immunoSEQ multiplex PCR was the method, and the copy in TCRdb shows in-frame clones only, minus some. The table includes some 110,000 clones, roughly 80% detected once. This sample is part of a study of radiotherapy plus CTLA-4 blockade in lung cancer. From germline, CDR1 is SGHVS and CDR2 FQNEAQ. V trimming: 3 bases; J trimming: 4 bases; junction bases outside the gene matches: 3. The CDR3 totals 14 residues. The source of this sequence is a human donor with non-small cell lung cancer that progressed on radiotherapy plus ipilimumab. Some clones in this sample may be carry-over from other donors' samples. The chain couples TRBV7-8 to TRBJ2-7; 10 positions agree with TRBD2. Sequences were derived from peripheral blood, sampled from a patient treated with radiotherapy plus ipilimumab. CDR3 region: CASSLGTSAYEQYF. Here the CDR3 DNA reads TGTGCCAGCAGCTTGGGGACTAGCGCGTACGAGCAGTACTTC.